Listed here are 20 T cell receptor beta chains from one sample, sequenced in a study of T-cell reconstitution after alpha-beta-depleted transplantation in children. Unique molecular identifiers were used in preparing the TCRbeta library. MiXCR was run by TCRdb on the PCR reads, yielding one entry per CDR3 protein. The data show fewer than 750,000 distinct CDR3 sequences, more than 20% seen once. The sample was PBMCs, taken before TCRalphabeta/CD19-depleted stem cell transplant. The receptors originated from a boy under three years old with Wiskott-Aldrich syndrome, due to receive a stem cell transplant.

This clonotype was found a few times. The V and J genes are TRBV12-3 or TRBV12-4 and TRBJ2-3; D not certain. CDR3 length: 14 residues. The ends were cut back, 3 bases at V and 2 bases at J, with 9 bases in the middle. CDR3 in amino acids: CASSFVISTDTQYF. DNA for the CDR3: TGTGCCAGCAGTTTTGTAATCTCCACAGATACGCAGTATTTT.

This chain uses TRBV20-1 with TRBJ2-5; 8 bases map to TRBD2. The CDR3 runs to 14 residues. The germline CDR1 and CDR2 sequences are DFQATT and SNEGSKA (reference sequence). DNA for the CDR3: TGCAGCGCCCAGGCGGGAGGCGGTGGAGAGACCCAGTACTTC. Its translation is CSAQAGGGGETQYF.

Only a few counts were recorded for this clonotype. CDR3 residues: CASSGYPPYEQYF. Written as DNA, the CDR3 is TGTGCCAGCAGTGGTTATCCCCCTTACGAGCAGTACTTC. This chain uses TRBV25-1 with TRBJ2-7, with D uncertain. V was pared by 4 bases and J by 4 bases, with 11 bases between. The CDR3 runs 13 residues. Germline CDR1 and CDR2: MGHDK and SYGVNS.

V is TRBV5-1 and J is TRBJ2-6; weak D call: TRBD2 (5 bases). Trimming removed 6 bases from V and 2 bases from J, with 9 bases in between. CDR1 and CDR2 from the germline V gene are SGHRS and YFSETQ. The CDR3 is made up of 14 amino acids. The CDR3 DNA sequence: TGCGCCAGCAAGGTGGGAGCTGGGGCCAACGTCCTGACTTTC. Its translation is CASKVGAGANVLTF.

The V gene is TRBV19, the J gene TRBJ2-1; D unclear. Trimming took 4 bases from V and 8 from J, leaving 18 bases between them. Germline CDR1 is LNHDA and CDR2 is SQIVND (reference sequence). The CDR3 contains 15 residues. This CDR3 is CASSREGLAVHEQFF. CDR3 sequence (DNA): TGTGCCAGTAGTAGGGAAGGGCTGGCTGTCCATGAGCAGTTCTTC.

This clonotype has more than one count but fewer than ten. This chain connects TRBV10-3 to TRBJ2-2; D gene ambiguous. Trimming pared 0 bases from V and 5 bases from J, leaving 10 bases between. The CDR3 runs to 15 residues. Germline CDR1 reads ENHRY; CDR2 reads SYGVKD. The CDR3 DNA reads as TGTGCCATCAGTGAGTCGATAACGGTGACCGGGGAGCTGTTTTTT. Its protein product is CAISESITVTGELFF.

This clonotype was picked up a small number of times. This CDR3 is CASRPGHGRFNQNTEAFF. The CDR3 nucleotides are TGTGCCAGCAGGCCCGGACACGGACGTTTTAACCAGAACACTGAAGCTTTCTTT. The chain couples TRBV12-3 or TRBV12-4 to TRBJ1-1; tentative D call: TRBD1 (5 bases). Trimming pared 6 bases from V and 1 base from J, leaving 24 bases between. This CDR3 spans 18 amino acids.

This clonotype showed up just a few times. The chain is built from TRBV5-6 and TRBJ1-2; D is uncertain. The CDR3 extends over 18 amino acids. V was clipped by 0 bases and J by 2 bases, with 20 bases between them. Germline CDR1 reads SGHDT; CDR2 reads YYEEEE. CDR3 sequence: CASSLAPSSWGANYGYTF. CDR3 bases: TGTGCCAGCAGCTTGGCGCCCTCCTCGTGGGGTGCCAACTATGGCTACACCTTC.

This clonotype was detected a few times. The rearrangement joins TRBV20-1 to TRBJ2-1, with 9 bases fitting TRBD2. V trimming: 6 bases; J trimming: 1 base; junction bases outside the gene matches: 7. Germline loops: CDR1 DFQATT, CDR2 SNEGSKA (reference sequence). The length of the CDR3 is 15 residues. CDR3 sequence: CSANGLAGSYNEQFF. The CDR3 DNA is TGCAGTGCGAATGGCCTAGCGGGGTCCTACAATGAGCAGTTCTTC.

The chain joins TRBV10-3 to TRBJ2-5; TRBD1 is a possible D gene (6 bases). Trimming left V 10 bases short and J 5 bases short, with 17 bases between. The CDR3 loop spans 13 amino acids. From germline, CDR1 is ENHRY and CDR2 SYGVKD. The CDR3 nucleotides are TGTGCCACCACGACAGGATCACGGGAGACCCAGTACTTC. Its protein product is CATTTGSRETQYF.

This chain joins TRBV10-3 and TRBJ2-6, with 11 bases aligning to TRBD2. This CDR3 spans 16 amino acids. Trimming removed 10 bases from V and 1 base from J; junction bases left unmatched: 6. Germline CDR1 is ENHRY and CDR2 is SYGVKD. Here the CDR3 reads CATSGTSGSGANVLTF. CDR3 nucleotides: TGTGCCACGTCCGGGACTAGCGGTTCTGGGGCCAACGTCCTGACTTTC.

V and J are TRBV9 and TRBJ2-4; a weak D match, TRBD2 (6 bases). Germline V lookup: CDR1 SGDLS, CDR2 YYNGEE. V was trimmed by 2 bases and J by 6 bases, leaving 18 bases between them. This CDR3 contains 16 residues. In nucleotides, the CDR3 is TGTGCCAGCAGCGTGGACCTCCGGGAGACGGGAAACATTCAGTACTTC. Protein: CASSVDLRETGNIQYF.

The CDR3 DNA reads as TGTGCCAGCAGCTTAGGGGGACAGTCTTATTCACCCCTCCACTTT. Amino acid sequence: CASSLGGQSYSPLHF. The rearrangement uses TRBV7-9 and TRBJ1-6; 7 nucleotides align to TRBD1. Germline assignment: CDR1 SEHNR and CDR2 FQNEAQ (reference sequence). The CDR3 is 15 amino acids. With 1 base clipped from V and 8 bases from J, the junction kept 5 bases outside the gene matches.

This clonotype has at least ten counts. V and J are TRBV5-1 and TRBJ2-2; the D gene is possibly TRBD1 (5 bases). Trimming shortened V by 3 bases and J by 1 base, and 16 bases separated the two germline ends. In germline, CDR1 is SGHRS, CDR2 YFSETQ. The CDR3 consists of 17 residues. The CDR3 region is CASSYKGIVQNTGELFF. The CDR3 coding sequence is TGCGCCAGCAGCTATAAGGGGATTGTTCAGAACACCGGGGAGCTGTTTTTT.

This clonotype was detected a few times. The genes are TRBV9 and TRBJ2-1, with TRBD2 matching 7 bases. CDR1 is SGDLS and CDR2 is YYNGEE in the germline V gene. V was clipped by 1 base and J by 5 bases; unmatched bases: 12. The CDR3 totals 17 residues. CDR3 coding DNA: TGTGCCAGCAGCGTAAGGTGGGAGGGGTACGGGGACAATGAGCAGTTCTTC. Translation: CASSVRWEGYGDNEQFF.

In this sample, this clonotype turned up a few times. The chain couples TRBV10-3 to TRBJ2-1; TRBD1 or TRBD2 may be the D gene (6 bases each). Germline values: CDR1 ENHRY, CDR2 SYGVKD. The CDR3 runs 15 residues. V dropped 9 bases and J dropped 8 bases, with 23 bases sitting between them. The CDR3 loop reads CAIGGLGERVDEQFF. CDR3 in DNA: TGTGCCATTGGGGGGCTGGGGGAGAGGGTCGATGAGCAGTTCTTC.

The V gene is TRBV11-2, the J gene TRBJ2-1; D is perhaps TRBD1 (6 bases). The CDR3 totals 15 residues. The V gene's germline CDR1 is SGHAT and CDR2 FQNNGV. Trimming shortened V by 5 bases and J by 7 bases, and 18 bases separated the two germline ends. CDR3 coding DNA: TGTGCCAGCAGCCTGGTAAGGACAGCGGCAAATGAGCAGTTCTTC. This codes for CASSLVRTAANEQFF.

This clonotype has just a few counts. This chain joins TRBV24-1 and TRBJ1-1; unclear D gene. The CDR3 is 12 amino acids. V was trimmed by 7 bases and J by 3 bases, leaving 8 bases between them. Germline values: CDR1 KGHDR, CDR2 SFDVKD. The DNA for the CDR3 is TGTGCCACCAGCGGGAGGGACACTGAAGCTTTCTTT. Translation: CATSGRDTEAFF.

J is TRBJ2-3 and V is TRBV20-1; no clear D gene. Trimming stripped 0 bases from V and 1 base from J, with 8 bases between. CDR1 is DFQATT and CDR2 is SNEGSKA in the germline V gene (reference sequence). The CDR3 runs to 14 residues. CDR3 nucleotide sequence: TGCAGTGCTAGAGATCCCCTGGGCACAGATACGCAGTATTTT. As protein: CSARDPLGTDTQYF.

The table lists this clonotype with a few counts. The genes are TRBV7-2 and TRBJ2-3, with D possibly being TRBD1 or TRBD2 (5 bases each). V shed 4 bases and J shed 3 bases, with 11 bases lying between them. This CDR3 comprises 14 residues. Germline CDR1 and CDR2: SGHTA and FQGNSA. The CDR3: CASSSGPETDTQYF. In DNA, the CDR3 is TGTGCCAGCAGCTCGGGGCCTGAAACAGATACGCAGTATTTT.